This T cell receptor (beta chain) emerged from a study of sequential checkpoint blockade in melanoma. Study information: After both sequences, patients received maintenance nivolumab.

Clones were sequenced by immunoSEQ multiplex PCR, and TCRdb holds only the in-frame ones, with some missing. The sample lists approximately 40,000 clones; more than 80% were seen once. The CDR3 extends over 14 amino acids. V gave up 0 bases and J gave up 8 bases, with 11 bases separating them. Germline CDR1 reads SGDLS; CDR2 reads YYNGEE. The sample's treatment: randomized to nivolumab then ipilimumab (arm A) or the reverse (arm B). Live CD3+CD8+ CD19− CD56− cells were sorted from PBMCs. This specimen was CD8+ T cells sorted from blood (inferred from file names), taken from a patient given nivolumab and ipilimumab in sequence. The chain joins TRBV9 to TRBJ2-2; a possible D gene is TRBD1 (5 bases). This clonotype was obtained from a human donor with melanoma. In DNA, the CDR3 is TGTGCCAGCAGCGTAGAACTCCCAGGGGGGGAGCTGTTTTTT. Amino acid sequence: CASSVELPGGELFF.